This TCR beta chain was identified in a study of blood T cell repertoires in COVID-19. Sequencing used immunoSEQ multiplex PCR; TCRdb keeps in-frame clones, though not all of them. The data hold some 210,000 clones, with around four fifths observed a single time. With 2 bases clipped from V and 5 bases from J, the junction kept 8 bases outside the gene matches. Germline loops: CDR1 SEHNR, CDR2 FQNEAQ (reference sequence). This CDR3 has 16 amino acids. The rearrangement joins TRBV7-9 to TRBJ1-1, with 10 positions matching TRBD1. The receptor was isolated from a woman in her 70s with active or convalescent COVID-19. Material: peripheral blood. CDR3 protein: CASSLTDRGPGTEAFF. Here the CDR3 DNA reads TGTGCCAGCAGCTTAACCGACAGGGGGCCTGGTACTGAAGCTTTCTTT.